The clone carrying this T cell receptor beta chain was counted a few times. This CDR3 region has 15 residues. V lost 3 bases, J lost 3 bases, and 5 bases stayed unmatched. From germline, CDR1 is KGHSH and CDR2 LQKENI. TCRdb fed the RT-PCR reads into MiXCR, producing one record per CDR3 protein. The data show about 610,000 distinct CDR3 sequences, approximately 14% seen once. This specimen belongs to a study of response to subunit inactivated influenza vaccine. This clonotype originated in a man between 50 and 59 years old who received an inactivated influenza vaccine. The chain has TRBV18 and TRBJ2-7, with 10 bases identical to TRBD2. The sequencing here drew on PBMCs from blood, taken 11 to 12 days after vaccination. The CDR3 loop reads CASSPGLAAVYEQYF. DNA of the CDR3: TGTGCCAGCTCACCCGGACTAGCGGCGGTCTACGAGCAGTACTTC.